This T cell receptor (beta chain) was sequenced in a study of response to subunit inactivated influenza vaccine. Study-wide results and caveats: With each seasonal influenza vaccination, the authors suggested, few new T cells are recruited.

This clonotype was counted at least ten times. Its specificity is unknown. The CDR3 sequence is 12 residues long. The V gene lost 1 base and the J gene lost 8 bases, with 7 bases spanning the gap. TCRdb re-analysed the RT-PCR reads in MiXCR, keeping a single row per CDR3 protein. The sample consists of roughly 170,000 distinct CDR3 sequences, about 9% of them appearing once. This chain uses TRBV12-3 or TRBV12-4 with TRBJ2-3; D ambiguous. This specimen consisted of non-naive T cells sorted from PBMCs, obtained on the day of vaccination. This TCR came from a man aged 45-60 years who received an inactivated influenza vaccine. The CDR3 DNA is TGTGCCAGCAGTTTAGGCGCAGTTACGCAGTATTTT. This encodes CASSLGAVTQYF.